This TCR beta chain was found in a study of blood T cell repertoires in COVID-19. Study background: The study drew acute and convalescent COVID-19 samples from the United States, Italy and Spain. Nucleic acid was either cDNA or gDNA, and it came from T cells, B-cell-depleted T cells, or PBMCs.

In the authors' methods: Counts of nucleated cells, estimated from reference gene primer amplification, were obtained. The table came from immunoSEQ multiplex PCR; TCRdb's copy has only in-frame clones and leaves some out. D and trimming were read from the DNA, whereas the V and J calls and clone size are those reported in that table. The sample carries fewer than 200,000 clones, about 88% recorded once. Germline assignment: CDR1 ENHRY and CDR2 SYGVKD. V was cut by 4 bases and J by 0 bases, with 9 bases left in between. The CDR3 extends over 14 amino acids. The gene calls are TRBV10-3 and TRBJ1-1, with D maybe TRBD1 (5 bases). The clonotype comes from a man aged 35-49 years with active or convalescent COVID-19. Sequencing was carried out using peripheral blood. The CDR3 DNA reads as TGTGCCATCAGTGCCCGACAGATGAACACTGAAGCTTTCTTT. This translates into CAISARQMNTEAFF.